A selection of T cell receptor beta chains follows, all from one sample in a study of graft-versus-host responses after intestinal transplantation. Sequencing was performed with immunoSEQ multiplex PCR; in TCRdb, only in-frame clones are kept and a portion is missing. The sample holds several thousand clones, 30% to 35% seen once. Sequenced material: alloreactive CD8+ T cells from a mixed lymphocyte reaction culture, taken before transplantation. These receptors were taken from a human patient who was an organ donor for intestinal transplantation. The CDR3 runs from the conserved cysteine through the conserved F or W. A D gene is named only where the DNA matches it firmly. Clone size is shown for a subset of rows, as once, few, many or a class of expanded clone.

clone size,J gene,D gene,V gene,CDR3 DNA,CDR3 protein
-,TRBJ2-7,-,TRBV27,TGTGCCAGCAGTTTAGGGGGGTCTCCCTACGAGCAGTACTTC,CASSLGGSPYEQYF
few,TRBJ2-1,TRBD2,TRBV14,TGTGCCAGCAGCCCCCAAGAGGGACTAGCGTTCTACAATGAGCAGTTCTTC,CASSPQEGLAFYNEQFF
once,TRBJ2-3,TRBD1,TRBV5-8,TGTGCCAGCAGTCATGACAGGGTAACTATCCTACCCGGCACAGATACGCAGTATTTT,CASSHDRVTILPGTDTQYF
few,TRBJ2-1,TRBD2,TRBV6-4,TGTGCCAGCAGTGCAGCGGGGGGTGTTAATGAGCAGTTCTTC,CASSAAGGVNEQFF
-,TRBJ1-4,-,TRBV5-4,TGTGCCAGCAGCTCCGGACCGGGGTATGAAAAACTGTTTTTT,CASSSGPGYEKLFF
-,TRBJ1-2,-,TRBV5-6,TGTGCCAGCAGCTTGGAACTGTCCTATGGCTACACCTTC,CASSLELSYGYTF
few,TRBJ2-3,-,TRBV4-1,TGCGCCAGCAGCCAAGATAGGGGAAGCGGCACAGATACGCAGTATTTT,CASSQDRGSGTDTQYF
-,TRBJ1-2,-,TRBV30,TGTGCCTGCAAGGGGGTTTCGGTAGGCTACACCTTC,CACKGVSVGYTF
-,TRBJ2-3,TRBD2,TRBV7-2,TGTGCCAGCAGCCCCACGGCGGGAGGCACAGATACGCAGTATTTT,CASSPTAGGTDTQYF
-,TRBJ1-2,TRBD1,TRBV6-1,TGTGCCAGCAGACCTGACAGGGGGAATGGCTACACCTTC,CASRPDRGNGYTF
-,TRBJ2-1,-,TRBV5-1,TGCGCCAGCAGCTTGGTTCTGAATGAGCAGTTCTTC,CASSLVLNEQFF
few,TRBJ2-7,TRBD1,TRBV6-1,TGTGCCGTTCAGGGGGCGGAAACCTACGAGCAGTACTTC,CAVQGAETYEQYF
-,TRBJ2-7,-,TRBV27,TGTGCCAGCAGTCTGGGGGCTAACTACGAGCAGTACTTC,CASSLGANYEQYF
-,TRBJ1-6,-,TRBV10-3,TGTGCCATCAGTCCCGCGTATAATTCACCCCTCCACTTT,CAISPAYNSPLHF
-,TRBJ2-4,-,TRBV30,TGTGCCTGGAGTGGGGGCGCCAAAAACATTCAGTACTTC,CAWSGGAKNIQYF
few,TRBJ2-7,-,TRBV5-3,TGTGCCAGCAGCTGGGGACTGGGGTCCTACGAGCAGTACTTC,CASSWGLGSYEQYF
-,TRBJ1-1,-,TRBV7-3,TGTGCCAGCAGCCTAATCCTGACCCGGGTCGCGAACACTGAAGCTTTCTTT,CASSLILTRVANTEAFF
-,TRBJ1-1,-,TRBV15,TGTGCCACCAGCAGAGATTGGGTGTTTTACTATGAAGCTTTCTTT,CATSRDWVFYYEAFF
few,TRBJ2-3,TRBD1,TRBV7-6,TGTGCCAGTTCACCGGACAGGGGCACAGATACGCAGTATTTT,CASSPDRGTDTQYF
-,TRBJ2-7,TRBD2,TRBV27,TGTGCCAGCAGTTTGGGGACTAGCGGTGACTACGAGCAGTACTTC,CASSLGTSGDYEQYF
-,TRBJ2-3,-,TRBV7-6,TGTGCCAGCAGCCTCGGACTGGGGACAGATACGCAGTATTTT,CASSLGLGTDTQYF
few,TRBJ1-2,TRBD1,TRBV10-3,TGTGCCATCAGCAAGTACAGGGGTACCAACTATGGCTACACCTTC,CAISKYRGTNYGYTF
-,TRBJ2-1,TRBD1,TRBV7-3,TGTGCCAGCAGACCAACAGGGGGCTACACTATGGATGAGCAGTTCTTC,CASRPTGGYTMDEQFF
-,TRBJ2-7,-,TRBV29-1,TGCAGCGTTGAATTTCCGACAGGGAGGTCCTACGAGCAGTACTTC,CSVEFPTGRSYEQYF
-,TRBJ2-3,TRBD1,TRBV27,TGTGCCAGCAGTCACGGACAGGGCCCCCCAGATACGCAGTATTTT,CASSHGQGPPDTQYF
few,TRBJ2-1,-,TRBV15,TGTGCCACCAGCCCCCCGGGGAGCTCCTACAATGAGCAGTTCTTC,CATSPPGSSYNEQFF
few,TRBJ2-7,-,TRBV27,TGTGCCAGCAGTTTATCGAGTCAGCGGTTGTCCTACGAGCAGTACTTC,CASSLSSQRLSYEQYF
once,TRBJ2-4,TRBD2,TRBV28,TGTGCCAGCAGCCCCGGGGATAGCGGGAGGGAAGGGCCGTACTTC,CASSPGDSGREGPYF
-,TRBJ2-1,-,TRBV27,TGTGCCAGCAGTAGCTACAGGAATGAGCAGTTCTTC,CASSSYRNEQFF